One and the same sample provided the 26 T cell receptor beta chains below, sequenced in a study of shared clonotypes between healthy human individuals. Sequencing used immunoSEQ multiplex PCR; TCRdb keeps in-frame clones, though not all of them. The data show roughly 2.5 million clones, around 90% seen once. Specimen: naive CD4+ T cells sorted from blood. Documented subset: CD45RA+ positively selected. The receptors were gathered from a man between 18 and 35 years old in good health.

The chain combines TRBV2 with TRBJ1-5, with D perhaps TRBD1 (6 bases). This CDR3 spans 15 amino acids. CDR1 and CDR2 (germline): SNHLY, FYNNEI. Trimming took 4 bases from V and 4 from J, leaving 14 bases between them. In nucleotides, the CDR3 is TGTGCCAGCAGTGTTGAGGGGGTAGGAAATCAGCCCCAGCATTTT. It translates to CASSVEGVGNQPQHF. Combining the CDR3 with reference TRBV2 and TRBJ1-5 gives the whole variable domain EPEVTQTPSHQVTQMGQEVILRCVPISNHLYFYWYRQILGQKVEFLVSFYNNEISEKSEIFDDQFSVERPDGSNFTLKIRSTKLEDSAMYFCASSVEGVGNQPQHFGDGTRLSIL.

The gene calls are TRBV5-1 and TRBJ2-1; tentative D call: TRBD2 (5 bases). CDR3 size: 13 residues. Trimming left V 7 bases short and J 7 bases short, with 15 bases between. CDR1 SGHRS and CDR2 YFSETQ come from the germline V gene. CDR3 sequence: CASRGGDWNEQFF. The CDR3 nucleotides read TGCGCCAGCCGGGGTGGAGACTGGAATGAGCAGTTCTTC.

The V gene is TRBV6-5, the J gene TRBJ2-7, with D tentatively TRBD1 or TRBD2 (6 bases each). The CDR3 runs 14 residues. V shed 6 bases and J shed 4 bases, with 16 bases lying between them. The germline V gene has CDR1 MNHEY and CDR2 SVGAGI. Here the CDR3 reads CASRFLAGQYEQYF. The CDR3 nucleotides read TGTGCCAGCAGGTTCCTTGCGGGACAATACGAGCAGTACTTC.

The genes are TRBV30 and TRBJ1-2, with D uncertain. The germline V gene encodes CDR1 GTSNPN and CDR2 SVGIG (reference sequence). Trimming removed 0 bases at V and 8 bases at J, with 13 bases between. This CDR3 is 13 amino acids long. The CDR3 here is CAWSVTSGSGYTF. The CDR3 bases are TGTGCCTGGAGTGTTACCTCAGGCTCGGGCTACACCTTC.

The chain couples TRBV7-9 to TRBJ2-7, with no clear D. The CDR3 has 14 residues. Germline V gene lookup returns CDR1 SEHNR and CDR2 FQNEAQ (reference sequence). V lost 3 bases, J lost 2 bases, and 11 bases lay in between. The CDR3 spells CASSLDLNTYEQYF. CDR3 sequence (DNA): TGTGCCAGCAGCTTGGACCTAAACACCTACGAGCAGTACTTC.

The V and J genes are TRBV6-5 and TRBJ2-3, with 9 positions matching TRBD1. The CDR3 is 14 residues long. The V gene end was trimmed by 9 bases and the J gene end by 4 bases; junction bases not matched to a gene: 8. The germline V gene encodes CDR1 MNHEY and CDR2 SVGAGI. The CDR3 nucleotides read TGTGCCAGAGCCCGGGACAGGGAGGCAGATACGCAGTATTTT. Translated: CARARDREADTQYF.

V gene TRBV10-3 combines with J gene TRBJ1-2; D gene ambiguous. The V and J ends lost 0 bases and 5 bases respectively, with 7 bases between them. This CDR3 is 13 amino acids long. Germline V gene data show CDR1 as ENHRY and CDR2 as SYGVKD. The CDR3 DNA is TGTGCCATCAGTGAGTCACCTGAATATGGCTACACCTTC. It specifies CAISESPEYGYTF.

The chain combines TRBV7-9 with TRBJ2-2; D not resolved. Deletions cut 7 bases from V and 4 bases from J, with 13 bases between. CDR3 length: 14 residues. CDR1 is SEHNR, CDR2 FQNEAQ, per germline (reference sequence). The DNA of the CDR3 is TGTGCCAGCAAACTATTATGGGGCACCGGGGAGCTGTTTTTT. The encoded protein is CASKLLWGTGELFF.

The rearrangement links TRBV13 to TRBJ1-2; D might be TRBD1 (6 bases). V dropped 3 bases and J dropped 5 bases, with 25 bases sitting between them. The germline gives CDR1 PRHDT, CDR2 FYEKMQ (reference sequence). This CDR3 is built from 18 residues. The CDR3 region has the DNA TGTGCCAGCAGCTTCCTATTACCGGGACAAAGGACACAATATGGCTACACCTTC. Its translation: CASSFLLPGQRTQYGYTF.

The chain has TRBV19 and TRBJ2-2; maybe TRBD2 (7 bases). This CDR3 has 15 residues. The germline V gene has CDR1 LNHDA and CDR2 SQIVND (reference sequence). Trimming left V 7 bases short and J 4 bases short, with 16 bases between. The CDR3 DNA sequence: TGTGCCAGTAACCTTGCGGGGGCGGCCACCGGGGAGCTGTTTTTT. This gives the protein CASNLAGAATGELFF.

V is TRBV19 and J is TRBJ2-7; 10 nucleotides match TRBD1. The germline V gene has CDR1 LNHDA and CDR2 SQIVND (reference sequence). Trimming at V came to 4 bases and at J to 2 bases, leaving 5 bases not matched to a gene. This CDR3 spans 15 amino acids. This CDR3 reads CASSKGQGLAYEQYF. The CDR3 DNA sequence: TGTGCCAGTAGTAAGGGACAGGGGCTAGCCTACGAGCAGTACTTC.

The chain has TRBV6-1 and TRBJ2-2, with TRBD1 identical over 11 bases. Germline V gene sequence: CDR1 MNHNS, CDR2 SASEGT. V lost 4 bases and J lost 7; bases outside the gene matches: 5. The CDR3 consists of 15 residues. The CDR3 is CASSAGTGGGGELFF. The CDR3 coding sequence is TGTGCCAGCAGTGCCGGGACAGGGGGAGGCGGGGAGCTGTTTTTT.

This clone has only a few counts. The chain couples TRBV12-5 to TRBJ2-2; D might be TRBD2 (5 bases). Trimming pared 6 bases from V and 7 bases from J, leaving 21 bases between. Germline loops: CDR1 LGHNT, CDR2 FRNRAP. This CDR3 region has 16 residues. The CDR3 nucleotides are TGTGCTAGTGGGTATTTGGGCCCTCGGGATGGCGGGGAGCTGTTTTTT. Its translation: CASGYLGPRDGGELFF.

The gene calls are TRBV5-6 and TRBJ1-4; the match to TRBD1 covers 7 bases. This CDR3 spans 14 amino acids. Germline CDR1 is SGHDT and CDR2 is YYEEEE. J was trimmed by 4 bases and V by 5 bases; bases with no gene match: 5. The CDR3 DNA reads TGTGCCAGCAGAAACAGGGGCTTTAATGAAAAACTGTTTTTT. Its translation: CASRNRGFNEKLFF.

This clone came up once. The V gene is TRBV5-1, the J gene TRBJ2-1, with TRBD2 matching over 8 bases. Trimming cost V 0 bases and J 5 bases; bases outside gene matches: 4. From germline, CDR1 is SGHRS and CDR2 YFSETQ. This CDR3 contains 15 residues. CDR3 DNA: TGCGCCAGCAGCTTGGGACTAGCGTCGAACAATGAGCAGTTCTTC. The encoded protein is CASSLGLASNNEQFF.

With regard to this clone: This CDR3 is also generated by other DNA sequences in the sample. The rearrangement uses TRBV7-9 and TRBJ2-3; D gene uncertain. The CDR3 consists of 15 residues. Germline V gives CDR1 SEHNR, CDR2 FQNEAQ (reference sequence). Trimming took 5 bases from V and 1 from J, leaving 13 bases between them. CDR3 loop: CASSPGAGGTDTQYF. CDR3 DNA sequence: TGTGCCAGCAGCCCCGGAGCAGGTGGCACAGATACGCAGTATTTT.

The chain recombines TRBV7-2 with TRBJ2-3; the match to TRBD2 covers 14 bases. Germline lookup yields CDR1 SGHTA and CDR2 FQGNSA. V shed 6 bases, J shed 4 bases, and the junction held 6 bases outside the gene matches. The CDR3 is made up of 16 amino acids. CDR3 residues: CASSTRLAGGPDTQYF. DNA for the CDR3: TGTGCCAGCAGTACCCGACTAGCGGGAGGGCCAGATACGCAGTATTTT.

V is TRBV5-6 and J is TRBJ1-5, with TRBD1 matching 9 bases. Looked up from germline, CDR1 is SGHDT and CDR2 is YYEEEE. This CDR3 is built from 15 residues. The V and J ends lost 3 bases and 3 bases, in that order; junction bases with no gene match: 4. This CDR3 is CASSSGTGFNQPQHF. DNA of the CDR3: TGTGCCAGCAGCTCGGGGACAGGGTTCAATCAGCCCCAGCATTTT.

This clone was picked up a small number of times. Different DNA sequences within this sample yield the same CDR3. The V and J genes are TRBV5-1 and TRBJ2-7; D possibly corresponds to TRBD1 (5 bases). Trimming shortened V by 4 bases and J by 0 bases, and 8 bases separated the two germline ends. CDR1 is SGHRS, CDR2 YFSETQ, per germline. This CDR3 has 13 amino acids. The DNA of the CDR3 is TGCGCCAGCAGCCCCGACAGCTCCTACGAGCAGTACTTC. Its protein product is CASSPDSSYEQYF.

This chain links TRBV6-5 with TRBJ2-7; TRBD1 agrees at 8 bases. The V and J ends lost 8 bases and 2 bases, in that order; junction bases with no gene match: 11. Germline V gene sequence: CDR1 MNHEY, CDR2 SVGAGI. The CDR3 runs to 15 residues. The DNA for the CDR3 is TGTGCCAGCCATCGCTCAGGGGGCCAAACCTACGAGCAGTACTTC. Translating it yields CASHRSGGQTYEQYF.

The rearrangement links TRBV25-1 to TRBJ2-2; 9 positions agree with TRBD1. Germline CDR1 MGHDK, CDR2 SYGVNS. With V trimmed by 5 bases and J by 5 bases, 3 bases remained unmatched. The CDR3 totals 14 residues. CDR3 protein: CASSKQGATGELFF. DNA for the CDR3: TGTGCCAGCAGTAAACAGGGGGCGACCGGGGAGCTGTTTTTT.

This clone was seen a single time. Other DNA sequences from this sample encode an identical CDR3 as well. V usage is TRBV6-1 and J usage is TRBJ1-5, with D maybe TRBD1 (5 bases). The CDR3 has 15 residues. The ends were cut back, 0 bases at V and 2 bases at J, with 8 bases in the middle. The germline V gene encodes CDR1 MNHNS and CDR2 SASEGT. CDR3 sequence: CASSEARGGNQPQHF. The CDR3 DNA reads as TGTGCCAGCAGTGAAGCTAGGGGCGGCAATCAGCCCCAGCATTTT.

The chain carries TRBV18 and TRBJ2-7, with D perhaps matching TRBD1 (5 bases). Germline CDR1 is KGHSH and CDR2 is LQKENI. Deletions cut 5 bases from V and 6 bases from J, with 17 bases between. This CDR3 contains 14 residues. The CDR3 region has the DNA TGTGCCAGCTCATTCGATCCGGACAATGGCGAGCAGTACTTC. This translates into CASSFDPDNGEQYF. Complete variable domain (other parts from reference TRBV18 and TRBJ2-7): NAGVMQNPRHLVRRRGQEARLRCSPMKGHSHVYWYRQLPEEGLKFMVYLQKENIIDESGMPKERFSAEFPKEGPSILRIQQVVRGDSAAYFCASSFDPDNGEQYFGPGTRLTVT.

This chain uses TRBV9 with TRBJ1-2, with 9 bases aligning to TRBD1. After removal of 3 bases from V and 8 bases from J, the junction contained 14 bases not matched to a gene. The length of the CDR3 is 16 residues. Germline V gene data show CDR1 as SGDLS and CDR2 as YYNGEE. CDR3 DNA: TGTGCCAGCAGCGAAACAGGGGGCTTTGGATTTAGGGGCTACACCTTC. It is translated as CASSETGGFGFRGYTF.

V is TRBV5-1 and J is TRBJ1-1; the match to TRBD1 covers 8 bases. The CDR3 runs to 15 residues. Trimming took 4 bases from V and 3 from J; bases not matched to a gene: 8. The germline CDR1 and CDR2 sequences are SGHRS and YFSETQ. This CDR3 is CASSEQQGGYTEAFF. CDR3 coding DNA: TGCGCCAGCAGCGAACAACAGGGGGGGTACACTGAAGCTTTCTTT.

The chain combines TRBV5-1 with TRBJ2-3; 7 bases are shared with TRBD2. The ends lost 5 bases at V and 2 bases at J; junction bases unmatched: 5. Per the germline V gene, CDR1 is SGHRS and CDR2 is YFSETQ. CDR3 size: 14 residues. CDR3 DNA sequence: TGCGCCAGCAGTACTAGCGAGTCCACAGATACGCAGTATTTT. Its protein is CASSTSESTDTQYF.